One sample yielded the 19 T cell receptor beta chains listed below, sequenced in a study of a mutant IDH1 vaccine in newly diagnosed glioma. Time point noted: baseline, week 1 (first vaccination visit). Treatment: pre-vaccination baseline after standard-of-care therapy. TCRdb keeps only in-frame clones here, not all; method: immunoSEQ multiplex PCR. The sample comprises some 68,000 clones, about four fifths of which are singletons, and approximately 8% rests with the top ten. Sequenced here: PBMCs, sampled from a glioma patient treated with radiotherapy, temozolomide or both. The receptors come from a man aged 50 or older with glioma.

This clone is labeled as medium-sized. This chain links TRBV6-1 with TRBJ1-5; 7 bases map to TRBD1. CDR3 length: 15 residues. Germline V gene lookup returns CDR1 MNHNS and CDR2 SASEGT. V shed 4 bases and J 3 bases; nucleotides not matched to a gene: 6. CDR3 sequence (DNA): TGTGCCAGCAGTGTATCGGGACAGAACAATCAGCCCCAGCATTTT. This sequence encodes CASSVSGQNNQPQHF.

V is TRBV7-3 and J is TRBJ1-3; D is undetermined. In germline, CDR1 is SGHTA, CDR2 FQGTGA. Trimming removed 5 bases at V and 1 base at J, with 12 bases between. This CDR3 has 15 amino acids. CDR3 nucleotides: TGTGCCAGCAGCCCGGGGTTAGGGTCTGGAAACACCATATATTTT. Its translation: CASSPGLGSGNTIYF.

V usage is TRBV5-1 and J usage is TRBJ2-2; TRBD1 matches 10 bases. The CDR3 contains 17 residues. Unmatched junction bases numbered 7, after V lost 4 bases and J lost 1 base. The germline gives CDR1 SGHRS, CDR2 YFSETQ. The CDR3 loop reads CASSPRQGAVNTGELFF. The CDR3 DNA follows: TGCGCCAGCAGCCCACGACAGGGGGCGGTGAACACCGGGGAGCTGTTTTTT.

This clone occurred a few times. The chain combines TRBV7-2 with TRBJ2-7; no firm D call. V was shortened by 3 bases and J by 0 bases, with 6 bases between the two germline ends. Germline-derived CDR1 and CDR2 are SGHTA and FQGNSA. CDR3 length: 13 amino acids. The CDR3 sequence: CASSFGNSYEQYF. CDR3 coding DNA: TGTGCCAGCAGCTTTGGTAACTCCTACGAGCAGTACTTC.

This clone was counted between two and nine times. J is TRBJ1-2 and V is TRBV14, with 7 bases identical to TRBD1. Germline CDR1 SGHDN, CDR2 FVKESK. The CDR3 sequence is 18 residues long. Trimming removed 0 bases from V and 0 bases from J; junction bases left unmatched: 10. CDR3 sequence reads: CASSQDRAGGGPNYGYTF. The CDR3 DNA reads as TGTGCCAGCAGCCAAGATAGGGCAGGGGGAGGCCCTAACTATGGCTACACCTTC.

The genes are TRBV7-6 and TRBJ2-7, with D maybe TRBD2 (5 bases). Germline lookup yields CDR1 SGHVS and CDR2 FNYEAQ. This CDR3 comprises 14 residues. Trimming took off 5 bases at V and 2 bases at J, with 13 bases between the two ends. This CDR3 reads CASSPNAGPYEQYF. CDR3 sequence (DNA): TGTGCCAGCAGCCCAAACGCGGGTCCCTACGAGCAGTACTTC.

The CDR3 here is CASSLRTAAAYEQYF. As DNA, the CDR3 is TGTGCCAGCAGCCTTAGGACAGCCGCCGCCTACGAGCAGTACTTC. The rearrangement uses TRBV5-4 and TRBJ2-7; D perhaps matches TRBD1 (6 bases). Germline V gives CDR1 SGHNT, CDR2 YYREEE (reference sequence). The CDR3 loop spans 15 amino acids. Trimming cost V 4 bases and J 2 bases, with 16 bases left between them.

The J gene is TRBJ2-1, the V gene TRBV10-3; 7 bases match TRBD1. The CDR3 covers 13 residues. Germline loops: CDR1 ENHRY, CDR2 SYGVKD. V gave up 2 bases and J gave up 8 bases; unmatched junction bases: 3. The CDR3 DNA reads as TGTGCCATCAGTGAGAGGGGGCATGATGAGCAGTTCTTC. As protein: CAISERGHDEQFF.

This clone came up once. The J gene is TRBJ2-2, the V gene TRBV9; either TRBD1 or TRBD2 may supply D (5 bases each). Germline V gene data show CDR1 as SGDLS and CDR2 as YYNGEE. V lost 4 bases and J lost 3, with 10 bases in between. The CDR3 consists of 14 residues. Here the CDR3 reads CASSTRGDTGELFF. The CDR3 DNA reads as TGTGCCAGCAGCACCAGAGGGGACACCGGGGAGCTGTTTTTT. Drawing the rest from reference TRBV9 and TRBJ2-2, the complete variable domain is DSGVTQTPKHLITATGQRVTLRCSPRSGDLSVYWYQQSLDQGLQFLIQYYNGEERAKGNILERFSAQQFPDLHSELNLSSLELGDSALYFCASSTRGDTGELFFGEGSRLTVL.

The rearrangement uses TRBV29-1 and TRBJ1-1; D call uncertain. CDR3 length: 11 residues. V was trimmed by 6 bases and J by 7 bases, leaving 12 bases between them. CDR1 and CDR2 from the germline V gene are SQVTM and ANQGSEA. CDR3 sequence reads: CSVEDRLEAFF. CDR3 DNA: TGCAGCGTGGAGGACCGCCTTGAAGCTTTCTTT.

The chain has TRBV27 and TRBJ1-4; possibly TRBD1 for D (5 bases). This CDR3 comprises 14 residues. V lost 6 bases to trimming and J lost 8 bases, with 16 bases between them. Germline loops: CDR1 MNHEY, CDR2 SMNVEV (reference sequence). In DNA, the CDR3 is TGTGCCAGCAGCAGTTTGCAGTGGGGGGAAAAACTGTTTTTT. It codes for CASSSLQWGEKLFF.

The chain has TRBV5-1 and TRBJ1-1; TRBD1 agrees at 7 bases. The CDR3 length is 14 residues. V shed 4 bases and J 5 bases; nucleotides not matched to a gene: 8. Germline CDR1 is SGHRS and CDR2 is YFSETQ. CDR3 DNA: TGCGCCAGCAGCATTGGACAGGCCGGAACTGAAGCTTTCTTT. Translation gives CASSIGQAGTEAFF.

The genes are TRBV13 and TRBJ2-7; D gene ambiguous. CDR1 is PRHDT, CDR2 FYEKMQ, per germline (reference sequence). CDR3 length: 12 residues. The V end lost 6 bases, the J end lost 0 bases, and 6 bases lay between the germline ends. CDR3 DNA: TGTGCCAGCAGTTTCGTCTCCTACGAGCAGTACTTC. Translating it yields CASSFVSYEQYF.

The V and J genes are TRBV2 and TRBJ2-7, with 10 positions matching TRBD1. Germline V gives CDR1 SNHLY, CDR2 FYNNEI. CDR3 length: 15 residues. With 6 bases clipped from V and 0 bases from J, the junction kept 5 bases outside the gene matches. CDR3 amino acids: CASRERTGGSYEQYF. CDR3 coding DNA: TGTGCCAGCAGGGAGCGGACAGGGGGCTCCTACGAGCAGTACTTC.

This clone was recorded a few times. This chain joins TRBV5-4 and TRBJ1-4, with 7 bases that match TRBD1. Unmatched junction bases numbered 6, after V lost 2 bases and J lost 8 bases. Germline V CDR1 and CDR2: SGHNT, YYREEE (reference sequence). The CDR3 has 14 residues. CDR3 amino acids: CASSFGGQPEKLFF. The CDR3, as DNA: TGTGCCAGCAGCTTTGGGGGACAGCCCGAAAAACTGTTTTTT.

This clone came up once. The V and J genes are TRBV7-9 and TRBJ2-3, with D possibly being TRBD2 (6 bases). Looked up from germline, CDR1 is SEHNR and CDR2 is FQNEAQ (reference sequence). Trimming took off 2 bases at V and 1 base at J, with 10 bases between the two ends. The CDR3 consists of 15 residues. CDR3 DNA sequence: TGTGCCAGCAGCTTAATGGGAGGCCGCACAGATACGCAGTATTTT. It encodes CASSLMGGRTDTQYF.

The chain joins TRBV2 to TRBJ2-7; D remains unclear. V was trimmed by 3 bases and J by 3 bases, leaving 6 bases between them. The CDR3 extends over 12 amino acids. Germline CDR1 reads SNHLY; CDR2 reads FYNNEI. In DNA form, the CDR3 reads TGTGCCAGCAGTGATCCTTACTACGAGCAGTACTTC. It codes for CASSDPYYEQYF.

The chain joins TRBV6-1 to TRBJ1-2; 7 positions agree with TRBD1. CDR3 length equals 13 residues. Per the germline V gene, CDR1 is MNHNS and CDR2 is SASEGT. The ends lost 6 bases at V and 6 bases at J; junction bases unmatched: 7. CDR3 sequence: CASSRTGTDGYTF. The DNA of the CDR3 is TGTGCCAGCAGCCGTACTGGGACAGATGGCTACACCTTC.

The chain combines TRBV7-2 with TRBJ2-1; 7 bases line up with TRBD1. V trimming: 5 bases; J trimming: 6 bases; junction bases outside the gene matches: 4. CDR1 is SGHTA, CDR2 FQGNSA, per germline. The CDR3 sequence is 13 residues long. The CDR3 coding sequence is TGTGCCAGCAGCCTAGGGGGCGGCAATGAGCAGTTCTTC. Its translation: CASSLGGGNEQFF.